A selection of T cell receptor beta chains follows, all from one sample in a study of cytomegalovirus exposure and HLA in healthy donors. The data were produced by immunoSEQ multiplex PCR, yet TCRdb's version contains in-frame clones alone and is incomplete. The top ten hold under 1.5% of the sample, which has around 150,000 clones, 60% to 80% seen once. Sequencing was carried out using PBMCs. The receptors were sampled from a man in his sixties in good health and CMV-seronegative. Both conserved end residues are part of each CDR3.

J gene,V gene,CDR3 protein
TRBJ2-3,TRBV6-5,CASTRGRGTDTQYF
TRBJ2-5,TRBV7-2,CASSPRGQETQYF
TRBJ2-1,TRBV5-6,CASSLGGAGGPGNEQFF
TRBJ2-5,TRBV9,CASSVYLAGASETQYF
TRBJ1-5,TRBV19,CASSGDRGRGQPQHF
TRBJ1-5,TRBV19,CASTWGRGLNQPQHF
TRBJ2-5,TRBV7-3,CASSLTAAAGETQYF
TRBJ2-5,TRBV5-1,CASSLAGQGETQYF
TRBJ2-3,TRBV28,CASSLQLAGGLTDTQYF
TRBJ2-5,TRBV6-5,CASSYSLRGREETQYF
TRBJ1-2,TRBV14,CASSQVDRYHGYTF
TRBJ1-2,TRBV4-2,CASRQSGGGAPYGYTF
TRBJ1-6,TRBV25-1,CASSEFRSGYNSPLHF
TRBJ2-1,TRBV11-2,CASSPGTSGSYNEQFF
TRBJ2-5,TRBV27,CASSRGETQYF
TRBJ2-7,TRBV7-9,CASSLVSGGYHEQYF
TRBJ2-3,TRBV28,CASSQETSGGLIDTQYF
TRBJ2-1,TRBV7-2,CASRPISGSYNEQFF
TRBJ2-1,TRBV27,CASSSLGGRRFF
TRBJ2-6,TRBV28,CASSTGGAGANVLTF
TRBJ1-5,TRBV2,CASSATGTGPQHF
TRBJ2-2,TRBV6-1,CASSEPGLAGSGTGELFF
TRBJ1-2,TRBV4-3,CASSQDGTGDFNYGYTF
TRBJ1-1,TRBV11-2,CASSRGGLVARNTEAFF
TRBJ2-3,TRBV6-5,CASSQRGGPYTQYF
TRBJ2-3,TRBV5-4,CASSLTWNTADTQYF
TRBJ2-7,TRBV6-5,CASSYTSGSSYEQYF
TRBJ2-1,TRBV12-5,CASGSLYNEQFF
TRBJ1-1,TRBV2,CASQRSTGAEAFF
TRBJ2-7,TRBV28,CASSPPGRTYEQYF
.,TRBV28,CASSGGGAPLYEQYF
TRBJ1-2,TRBV7-2,CASSREVPRGGGYGYTF
TRBJ2-7,TRBV11-2,CASSPTGTGGIDEQYF
TRBJ2-1,TRBV27,CASQPGQGYNEQFF
.,TRBV21-1,CASSKGTGTPHEQYF
TRBJ1-3,TRBV19,CASRQGGTGNTIYF
TRBJ2-7,TRBV7-6,CASSSLDRLNEQYF
TRBJ2-3,TRBV4-1,CASSPGAWGADTQYF
TRBJ2-3,TRBV11-3,CASSLDGTQYF
TRBJ1-1,TRBV2,CASSEARQGVAFF
TRBJ2-7,TRBV5-4,CASSLMFQGAYEQYF
TRBJ1-4,TRBV6-1,CASSLTPATNEKLFF
TRBJ2-3,TRBV10-3,CAISESATASTDTQYF
TRBJ2-5,TRBV27,CASSFLNGQETQYF
TRBJ2-3,TRBV4-1,CASSEEWENTDTQYF
TRBJ2-2,TRBV5-1,CASSSGQGAGTGELFF
TRBJ1-4,TRBV5-1,CASSLAQGEREKLFF
TRBJ1-5,TRBV10-3,CAISAEGDQPQHF
TRBJ2-4,TRBV19,CASSTTGQSGNIQYF
TRBJ2-1,TRBV2,CASSGGGGTSYNEQFF
TRBJ2-7,TRBV5-1,CASSPTGPSYEQYF
TRBJ2-3,TRBV4-3,CASSQGQGRTDTQYF